This section outlines one T cell receptor (beta chain) sequence together with its context. The data originate from a study of T cell changes during pregnancy in multiple sclerosis. Here immunoSEQ multiplex PCR was the method, and the copy in TCRdb shows in-frame clones only, minus some. This sample has approximately 68,000 clones, with 90% to 95% found just once. This receptor was identified in a female donor in good health, enrolled as a control in a pregnancy study. The sample here was peripheral blood, taken in the third trimester of pregnancy.

The CDR3 nucleotides read TGCGCCAGCAGCTTGGTGATGGCGGGAGGGAGGGATACGCAGTATTTT. Translation: CASSLVMAGGRDTQYF. J is TRBJ2-3 and V is TRBV5-1; 9 bases map to TRBD2. V shed 0 bases, J shed 6 bases, and the junction held 8 bases outside the gene matches. The CDR3 is 16 amino acids. Looked up from germline, CDR1 is SGHRS and CDR2 is YFSETQ.